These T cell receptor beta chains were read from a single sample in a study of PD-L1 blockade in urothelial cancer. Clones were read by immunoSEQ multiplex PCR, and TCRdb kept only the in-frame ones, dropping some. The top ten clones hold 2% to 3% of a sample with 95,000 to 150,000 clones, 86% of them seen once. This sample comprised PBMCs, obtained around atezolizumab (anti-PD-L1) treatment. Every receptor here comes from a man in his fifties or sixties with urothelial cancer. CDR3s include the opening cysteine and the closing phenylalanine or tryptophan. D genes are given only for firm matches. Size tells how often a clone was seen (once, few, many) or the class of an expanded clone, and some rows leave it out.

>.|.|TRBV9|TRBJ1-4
TGTGCCAGCAGCGTAGGGGCAGGATTATTGGAAAAACTGTTTTTT
CASSVGAGLLEKLFF
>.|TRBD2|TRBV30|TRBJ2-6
TGTGCCTGGGAAGGAGCGGGGGAGAGCTCTGGGGCCAACGTCCTGACTTTC
CAWEGAGESSGANVLTF
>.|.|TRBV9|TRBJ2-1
TGTGCCAGCAGCTTCAGGGACTTCTCCCACAATGAGCAGTTCTTC
CASSFRDFSHNEQFF
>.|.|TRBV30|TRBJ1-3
TGTGCCTGGAGTCCCAATATAAAGGGAGTACGAGGAAACACCATATATTTT
CAWSPNIKGVRGNTIYF
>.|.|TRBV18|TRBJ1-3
TGTGCCAGCTCACCACAGCCCCGGGAGCGAACTGGAAACACCATATATTTT
CASSPQPRERTGNTIYF
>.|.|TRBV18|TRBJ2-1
TGTGCCAGCTCACCACTCCCCGGCAATGAGCAGTTCTTC
CASSPLPGNEQFF
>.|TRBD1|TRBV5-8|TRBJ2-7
TGTGCCAGCAGCTTGGGAACAGGGGGCTTTGACGAGCAGTACTTC
CASSLGTGGFDEQYF
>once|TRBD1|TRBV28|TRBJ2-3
TGTGCCAGCGCAATAGGGGGCCGGGCTGATAGCACAGATACGCAGTATTTT
CASAIGGRADSTDTQYF
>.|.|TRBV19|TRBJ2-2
TGTGCCAGTAGTATCCGGGCGAACACCGGGGAGCTGTTTTTT
CASSIRANTGELFF
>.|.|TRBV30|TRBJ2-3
TGTGCCTGGGATAAAAGACAGGTCAGCACAGATACGCAGTATTTT
CAWDKRQVSTDTQYF
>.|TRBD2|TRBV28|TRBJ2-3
TGTGCCAGCAGTACCAGAGCGGGACCCACAGATACGCAGTATTTT
CASSTRAGPTDTQYF
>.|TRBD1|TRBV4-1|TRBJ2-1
TGCGCCAGCAGCCAACCTGGGTCGGGACAGAATGAGCAGTTCTTC
CASSQPGSGQNEQFF